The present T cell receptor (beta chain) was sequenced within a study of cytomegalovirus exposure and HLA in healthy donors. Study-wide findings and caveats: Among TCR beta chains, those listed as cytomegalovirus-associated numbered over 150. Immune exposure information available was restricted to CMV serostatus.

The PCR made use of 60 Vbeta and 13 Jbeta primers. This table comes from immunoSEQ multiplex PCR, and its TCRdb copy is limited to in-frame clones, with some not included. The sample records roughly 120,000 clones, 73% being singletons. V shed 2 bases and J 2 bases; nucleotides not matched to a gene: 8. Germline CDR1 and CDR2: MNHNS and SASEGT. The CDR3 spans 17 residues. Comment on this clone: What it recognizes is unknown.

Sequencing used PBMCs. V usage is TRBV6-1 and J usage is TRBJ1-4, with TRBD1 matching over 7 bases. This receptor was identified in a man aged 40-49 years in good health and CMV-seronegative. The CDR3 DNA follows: TGTGCCAGCAGTGAAATGGTGACAGGGTACACTAATGAAAAACTGTTTTTT. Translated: CASSEMVTGYTNEKLFF.